The rows below give T cell receptor beta chains drawn from one sample of a study of early T cells in non-severe SARS-CoV-2 infection. A single record per CDR3 protein comes from TCRdb applying MiXCR to the 5' RACE reads. The sample has 90,000 to 120,000 distinct CDR3 sequences; around 10% are singletons. Sequenced material: whole blood. Receptors were obtained from an adult who was a healthcare worker with PCR-confirmed SARS-CoV-2 infection or an uninfected control (not recorded which). The conserved cysteine and the conserved F or W are not part of the CDR3 here. The D gene is left open where the match is weak.

j_call | d_call | cdr3_length | v_call | cdr3_aa
TRBJ2-7 | NA | 13 | TRBV10-3 | AISGPSGPGYEQY
TRBJ2-7 | TRBD2 | 11 | TRBV5-1 | ASRPGTTYEQY
TRBJ1-1 | NA | 14 | TRBV6-5 | ASSPHVALVNTEAF
TRBJ2-3 | NA | 16 | TRBV5-6 | ASSPPALPGPFTDTQY
TRBJ2-3 | NA | 10 | TRBV5-4 | ASSGDTDTQY
TRBJ2-5 | NA | 15 | TRBV27 | ASSFYYTGTTSQTQY
TRBJ2-2 | TRBD1 | 13 | TRBV2 | ASSNPGQGAGELF
TRBJ2-2 | NA | 12 | TRBV19 | ASVGGKLTGELF
TRBJ2-1 | NA | 14 | TRBV3-1 | ASSQAWARGRDEQF
TRBJ2-1 | TRBD2 | 12 | TRBV29-1 | SAQSGRAYNEQF
TRBJ1-1 | TRBD1 | 11 | TRBV6-5 | ASSPDRARPAF
TRBJ2-2 | TRBD1 | 13 | TRBV6-5 | ASSTDRGATGELF
TRBJ2-2 | TRBD1 | 15 | TRBV4-1 | ASSQETGTENTGELF
TRBJ2-5 | TRBD2 | 15 | TRBV20-1 | SARGPGVAGGGETQY
TRBJ1-5 | TRBD1 | 13 | TRBV19 | ASRQDRGRNQPQH
TRBJ2-7 | NA | 12 | TRBV25-1 | ASSVGRMTGEQY
TRBJ1-5 | NA | 11 | TRBV2 | ASKKGSNQPQH
TRBJ2-3 | NA | 16 | TRBV13 | ASSQTVPRGARTDTQY
TRBJ2-1 | NA | 10 | TRBV3-1 | ASSQDKGEQF
TRBJ2-5 | NA | 10 | TRBV12-3/TRBV12-4 | ASSPRQETQY
TRBJ1-6 | NA | 11 | TRBV7-3 | ASSLAANSPLH
TRBJ2-2 | NA | 16 | TRBV7-8 | ASSLMILTGVGAGELF